One sample yielded the 16 T cell receptor beta chains listed below, sequenced in a study of tumor and adjacent non-tumor tissue in lung cancer. RNA was extracted from bulk tissue without any cell sorting. Three rounds of nested PCR, following a modified ARM-PCR protocol, produced the TCRbeta library. TCRdb ran MiXCR on the multiplex PCR reads and lists one entry per CDR3 protein. This table has around 120,000 distinct CDR3 sequences, roughly 67% appearing once. The sequenced material came from lung tumor tissue. The receptor set was obtained from a man under 40 with non-small cell lung cancer.

The chain is built from TRBV12-3 or TRBV12-4 and TRBJ1-3; a possible D gene is TRBD1 (5 bases). V dropped 6 bases and J dropped 12 bases, with 21 bases sitting between them. The CDR3 is made up of 14 amino acids. Here the CDR3 DNA reads TGTGCCAGCAGGGGGGGATCGTCGGGAAAGATCATATATTTT. It codes for CASRGGSSGKIIYF.

About this clonotype: Given a much more abundant clone one base away, this may be a read error. Here the CDR3 DNA reads TGTGCTAGTGCCCTAGTCAAAAACATTCAGTACTTC. It is translated as CASALVKNIQYF. The gene calls are TRBV12-5 and TRBJ2-4; D ambiguous. Germline CDR1 reads LGHNT; CDR2 reads FRNRAP. Trimming left V 7 bases short and J 3 bases short, with 7 bases between. The CDR3 is 12 residues long.

As to this clonotype: A much larger clone lies one base from this, so it may be a read error. The chain recombines TRBV6-6 with TRBJ1-5, with a tentative D call TRBD1 (6 bases). The CDR3 contains 15 residues. The germline V and J ends were trimmed by 6 bases and 1 base, with 13 bases remaining between them. CDR1 is MNHNY and CDR2 is SVGAGI in the germline V gene (reference sequence). The CDR3 nucleotides are TGTGCCAGCAGACGTGACGGGGGCAGCAATCAGCCCCAGCATTTT. Its protein product is CASRRDGGSNQPQHF.

The chain joins TRBV11-2 to TRBJ2-1, with no clear D. The CDR3 is made up of 16 amino acids. Germline CDR1 SGHAT, CDR2 FQNNGV. Between the trimmed V and J ends, which lost 6 bases and 3 bases, there was a span of 18 bases. CDR3 DNA sequence: TGTGCCAGCAGTTATACCGTAATCGTGGGCTACAATGAGCAGTTCTTC. Translated: CASSYTVIVGYNEQFF.

About this clonotype: A read error may account for a junction end that differs from germline. The CDR3 sequence: CASIRGHRNQPQHF. In DNA form, the CDR3 reads TGTGCCAGCATTCGGGGACATCGGAATCAGCCCCAGCACTTT. The rearrangement uses TRBV6-6 and TRBJ1-5, with D possibly TRBD1 on 6 matching bases. The length of the CDR3 is 14 residues. CDR1 and CDR2 from the germline V gene are MNHNY and SVGAGI (reference sequence).

In the case of this clonotype: Possible read error: a much larger clone is one base away. The chain employs TRBV12-3 or TRBV12-4 and TRBJ1-4; 9 bases agree with TRBD1. CDR3 size: 14 residues. The junction had 4 bases not matched to a gene; V was cut back by 5 bases and J by 6 bases. CDR3 nucleotides: TGTGCCAGCAGTCGACAGGGGGATTATGAAAAACTGTTTTTT. This codes for CASSRQGDYEKLFF.

This clonotype was seen ten or more times. The chain carries TRBV4-3 and TRBJ1-4; D is ambiguous. Trimming took off 1 base at V and 7 bases at J, with 13 bases between the two ends. This CDR3 spans 15 amino acids. Germline assignment: CDR1 LGHNA and CDR2 YSLEER. CDR3 protein: CASSQGGTRGEKLFF. CDR3 coding DNA: TGCGCCAGCAGCCAAGGAGGTACTCGCGGTGAAAAACTGTTTTTT.

The count of this clonotype is one. The junction differs from germline at one of its ends, possibly a read error. The chain combines TRBV7-8 with TRBJ2-7; tentative D call: TRBD1 (7 bases). Germline lookup yields CDR1 SGHVS and CDR2 FQNEAQ. The CDR3 contains 14 residues. This CDR3 reads CANSRRTGGYEQYF. The CDR3 DNA sequence: TGTGCCAACAGCCGTCGGACAGGAGGGTACGAGCAGTACTTC. Using reference TRBV7-8 and TRBJ2-7 for the parts outside the CDR3, the full variable domain is GAGVSQSPRYKVAKRGQDVALRCDPISGHVSLFWYQQALGQGPEFLTYFQNEAQLDKSGLPSDRFFAERPEGSVSTLKIQRTQQEDSAVYLCANSRRTGGYEQYFGPGTRLTVT.

Points on this clonotype: A much larger clonotype is one base distant, so this may be a read error. This chain joins TRBV20-1 and TRBJ2-1, with 8 positions matching TRBD2. The CDR3 has 16 residues. The ends lost 3 bases at V and 2 bases at J; junction bases unmatched: 9. From germline, CDR1 is DFQATT and CDR2 SNEGSKA (reference sequence). In DNA, the CDR3 is TGCAGTGCTAGCGATGGGCGGGGGGTTCCCTACAATGAGCAGTTCTTC. Translating it yields CSASDGRGVPYNEQFF.

This clonotype was seen ten or more times. The chain recombines TRBV12-3 or TRBV12-4 with TRBJ1-1, with a tentative D call TRBD1 (5 bases). This CDR3 is 11 amino acids long. Deletions cut 8 bases from V and 7 bases from J, with 11 bases between. CDR3 DNA sequence: TGTGCCAGCGGCTTGGGGGATGAAGCTTTCTTT. Amino acids: CASGLGDEAFF.

Concerning this clonotype itself: A much more abundant neighbour one base away suggests this may be a read error. The V gene is TRBV6-5, the J gene TRBJ1-4; no definite D call. Germline CDR1 is MNHEY and CDR2 is SVGAGI. This CDR3 comprises 15 residues. This CDR3 reads CGSSRPPGRDEKLFF. The CDR3 bases are TGTGGCAGCAGTCGCCCGCCGGGAAGGGATGAAAAACTGTTTTTT.

Notes on this clonotype: A clone one base away is much larger, so this may be a read error. The J gene is TRBJ2-1, the V gene TRBV6-6; the D gene is possibly TRBD2 (7 bases). Germline loops: CDR1 MNHNY, CDR2 SVGAGI (reference sequence). The CDR3 is made up of 15 amino acids. With 6 bases removed from V and 6 bases from J, the gap between germline ends came to 18 bases. The CDR3 DNA sequence: TGTGCCAGCAGCATACTAGAGGGGGGGCCCAATGAGCAGTTCTTC. Translating it yields CASSILEGGPNEQFF.

This clonotype appeared a few times. Germline and junction disagree at one end, which may indicate a read error. CDR3 DNA: TGTGCCATCAGTTTTATGGAGGCCGGGGAGCTCTTTTTT. It codes for CAISFMEAGELFF. V usage is TRBV11-2 and J usage is TRBJ2-2; D is possibly TRBD2 (5 bases). From germline, CDR1 is SGHAT and CDR2 FQNNGV. The CDR3 consists of 13 residues.

About this clonotype: One base away lies a much larger clone, so this may be a sequencing read error. The chain is built from TRBV20-1 and TRBJ2-1, with D unresolved. Germline V lookup: CDR1 DFQATT, CDR2 SNEGSKA (reference sequence). The CDR3 sequence is 15 residues long. V lost 1 base, J lost 5 bases, and 15 bases lay in between. CDR3: CSARVGTERNNEQFF. The CDR3 nucleotides read TGCAGTGCTAGAGTGGGAACAGAGCGAAACAATGAGCAGTTCTTC.

Of note for this clonotype: The conserved closing phenylalanine or tryptophan is absent in this CDR3, likely reflecting a read error. J is TRBJ2-1 and V is TRBV11-3; D unresolved. Trimming removed 9 bases at V and 6 bases at J, with 15 bases between. The CDR3 length is 13 residues. Germline CDR1 is SGHNT and CDR2 is YENEEA. The CDR3 coding sequence is TGTGCCAGAAGCCCCACACCTAGCAATGAGCAGTTCCTC. Amino acid sequence: CARSPTPSNEQFL.

This clonotype has at least ten counts. V and J are TRBV4-3 and TRBJ1-2, with no clear D. Germline assignment: CDR1 LGHNA and CDR2 YSLEER. V dropped 3 bases and J dropped 5 bases, with 16 bases sitting between them. This CDR3 has 15 residues. CDR3 protein: CASSHQRTSIYGYTF. The CDR3 DNA reads TGCGCCAGCAGCCACCAACGAACATCGATTTATGGCTACACCTTC.